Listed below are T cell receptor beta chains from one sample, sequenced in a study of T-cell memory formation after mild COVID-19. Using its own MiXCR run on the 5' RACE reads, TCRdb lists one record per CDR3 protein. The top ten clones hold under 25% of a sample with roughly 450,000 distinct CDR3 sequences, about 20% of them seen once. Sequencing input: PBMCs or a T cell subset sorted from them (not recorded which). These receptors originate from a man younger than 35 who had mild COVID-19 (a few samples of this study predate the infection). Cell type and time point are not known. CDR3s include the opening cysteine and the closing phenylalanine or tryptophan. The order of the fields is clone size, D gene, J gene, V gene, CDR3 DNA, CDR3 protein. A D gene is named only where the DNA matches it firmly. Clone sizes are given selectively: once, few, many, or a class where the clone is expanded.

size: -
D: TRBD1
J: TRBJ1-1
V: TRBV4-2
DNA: TGTGCCAGCAGCCCTCCTGGGACAGGGATTACTGAAGCTTTCTTT
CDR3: CASSPPGTGITEAFF

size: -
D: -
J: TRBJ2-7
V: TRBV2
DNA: TGTGCCAGCAGTGTGGTGAACGAGCAGTACTTC
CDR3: CASSVVNEQYF

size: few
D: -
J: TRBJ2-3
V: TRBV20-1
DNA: TGCAGTGGCTTAGTCACCGGCACAGATACGCAGTATTTT
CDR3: CSGLVTGTDTQYF

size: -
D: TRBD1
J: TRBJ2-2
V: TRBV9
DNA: TGTGCCAGCAGCGAACAGGGGGCGAGCACCGGGGAGCTGTTTTTT
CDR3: CASSEQGASTGELFF

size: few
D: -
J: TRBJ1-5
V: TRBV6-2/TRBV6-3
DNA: TGTGCCAGCAGGCGGACAGTTTATAGCAATCAGCCCCAGCATTTT
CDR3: CASRRTVYSNQPQHF

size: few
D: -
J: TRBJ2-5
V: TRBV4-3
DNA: TGCGCCAGCAGCCAAGCTCTAGTGGGCCTCCAAGAGACCCAGTACTTC
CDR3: CASSQALVGLQETQYF

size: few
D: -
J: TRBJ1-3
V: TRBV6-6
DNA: TGTGCCAGCTCGGGGCCGAATAATCGAAACACCATATATTTT
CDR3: CASSGPNNRNTIYF

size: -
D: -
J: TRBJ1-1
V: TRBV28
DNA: TGTGCCAGCAGTTTAATCGTAACTGAAGCTTTCTTT
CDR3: CASSLIVTEAFF

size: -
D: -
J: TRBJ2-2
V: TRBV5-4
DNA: TGTGCCAGCAGCGAAGCGGCCCCGGCGGAGCTGTTTTTT
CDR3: CASSEAAPAELFF

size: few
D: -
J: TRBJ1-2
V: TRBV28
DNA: TGTGCCAGCAGTTTTGCAGGGGTAGGCTACACCTTC
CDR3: CASSFAGVGYTF

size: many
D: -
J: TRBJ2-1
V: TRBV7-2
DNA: TGTGCCAGCAGCCCCCCGGGGGCGGGCTATGAGCAGTTCTTC
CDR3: CASSPPGAGYEQFF